This TCR beta chain stems from a study of blood T cells in healthy people across ages. Each sample yielded at least 7 million isolated PBMCs. Alongside a J-beta primer mix, a sample-barcoded 5' primer served in a second PCR lasting about 7 to 11 cycles. Every sample gave at least 3 million paired-end reads containing CDR3. Via MiXCR, TCRdb re-called the 5' RACE reads, giving one row per CDR3 protein. This sample has around 650,000 distinct CDR3 sequences, with about 30% found just once. About this clonotype: Its antigen is not identified.

Study-level findings and limits: The diversity estimates, figures obtained from one million T cells, were considered underestimates.

Germline V CDR1 and CDR2: SGHTA, FQGNSA. Trimming cost V 3 bases and J 0 bases, with 9 bases left between them. The CDR3 covers 15 residues. The chain uses TRBV7-2 and TRBJ1-3, with D uncertain. The clonotype originates from a woman of 80 years or more in good health. The specimen was blood. For the CDR3, the DNA is TGTGCCAGCAGCTTCGACGGAAGCTCTGGAAACACCATATATTTT. Residues: CASSFDGSSGNTIYF.